This TCR beta chain was captured by sequencing in a study of blood T cell repertoires in COVID-19. The CDR3 loop spans 13 amino acids. Per germline, CDR1 SGHTA and CDR2 FQGNSA. V lost 1 base to trimming and J lost 5 bases, with 8 bases between them. A word on this clone: The sample has other DNA sequences that encode this CDR3 too.

Clones were sequenced by immunoSEQ multiplex PCR, and TCRdb holds only the in-frame ones, with some missing. This sample carries 130,000 or so clones, roughly 80% of them seen once, and the ten largest clones take around 10%. The TCR sequence derives from a man aged 50 to 60 who had recovered from COVID-19. Input material: PBMCs or T cells enriched from blood (not recorded which). V is TRBV7-2 and J is TRBJ2-5, with D maybe TRBD2 (6 bases). The CDR3, as DNA: TGTGCCAGCAGCTTAGGGGCGGGGGAGACCCAGTACTTC. Protein: CASSLGAGETQYF.